This entry lists 27 T cell receptor beta chains sequenced from one sample in a study of blood T cell repertoires in COVID-19. Sequencing used immunoSEQ multiplex PCR; TCRdb keeps in-frame clones, though not all of them. The data show some 50,000 clones, approximately 84% seen once. Source material: peripheral blood. The receptors originated from a man in his fifties or sixties with active COVID-19.

This clone was observed once. The V and J genes are TRBV19 and TRBJ2-1; 8 bases are shared with TRBD2. The CDR3 has 15 amino acids. The germline V gene encodes CDR1 LNHDA and CDR2 SQIVND (reference sequence). The V and J ends lost 4 bases and 6 bases, in that order; junction bases with no gene match: 8. In DNA, the CDR3 is TGTGCCAGTAGTACACGCCGGGGGGGCATCAATGAGCAGTTCTTC. This translates into CASSTRRGGINEQFF.

The J gene is TRBJ1-6, the V gene TRBV3-1 (or the pseudogene TRBV3-2); unclear D gene. This CDR3 has 15 amino acids. Per germline, CDR1 LGHDT and CDR2 YNNKEL (reference sequence). V lost 3 bases and J 3 bases, leaving 9 bases between the germline ends. This chain's CDR3 is CASSHTANYNSPLHF. CDR3 DNA: TGTGCCAGCAGCCATACAGCCAACTATAATTCACCCCTCCACTTT.

The genes are TRBV6-5 and TRBJ2-7; unclear D gene. The ends were cut back, 5 bases at V and 3 bases at J, with 5 bases in the middle. Germline assignment: CDR1 MNHEY and CDR2 SVGAGI. CDR3 length: 11 amino acids. The CDR3 is CASSQNYEQYF. In DNA, the CDR3 is TGTGCCAGCAGTCAGAACTACGAGCAGTACTTC.

The V gene is TRBV6-5, the J gene TRBJ1-4; maybe TRBD1 (5 bases). CDR1 and CDR2 (germline): MNHEY, SVGAGI. The CDR3 has 15 amino acids. Between the trimmed V and J ends, which lost 2 bases and 7 bases, there was a span of 14 bases. The CDR3: CASSYEAGLAEKLFF. DNA of the CDR3: TGTGCCAGCAGTTACGAGGCAGGGCTGGCTGAAAAACTGTTTTTT.

This rearrangement joins TRBV7-9 to TRBJ2-3; maybe TRBD1 (6 bases). The CDR3 has 15 amino acids. The V gene lost 5 bases and the J gene lost 0 bases, with 12 bases spanning the gap. CDR1 SEHNR and CDR2 FQNEAQ come from the germline V gene (reference sequence). The chain's CDR3 is CASSGLGASTDTQYF. CDR3 in DNA: TGTGCCAGCAGCGGCTTGGGGGCGAGCACAGATACGCAGTATTTT.

V gene TRBV20-1 combines with J gene TRBJ2-5; D unresolved. V lost 6 bases and J lost 7, with 12 bases in between. Germline lookup yields CDR1 DFQATT and CDR2 SNEGSKA (reference sequence). The CDR3 spans 11 residues. The CDR3 region has the DNA TGCAGTGCCGCCCATTCGGGGACCCAGTACTTC. This sequence encodes CSAAHSGTQYF.

This rearrangement joins TRBV7-9 to TRBJ1-2, with 7 bases lining up with TRBD1. V shed 5 bases and J 3 bases; nucleotides not matched to a gene: 3. The CDR3 loop spans 13 amino acids. CDR1 is SEHNR, CDR2 FQNEAQ, per germline (reference sequence). In DNA, the CDR3 is TGTGCCAGCAGCAGCGACAGGGACTATGGCTACACCTTC. Translation: CASSSDRDYGYTF.

This clone came up a few times. This sequence joins TRBV5-1 and TRBJ1-5; TRBD1 agrees at 8 bases. The CDR3 runs 14 residues. Germline V gene lookup returns CDR1 SGHRS and CDR2 YFSETQ. V dropped 0 bases and J dropped 7; count of bases not matched to a gene: 3. CDR3 protein: CASSLDGTGQPQHF. In DNA, the CDR3 is TGCGCCAGCAGCTTGGACGGGACAGGCCAGCCCCAGCATTTT.

The genes are TRBV3-1 (or the pseudogene TRBV3-2) and TRBJ1-5, with 9 bases matching TRBD1. CDR3 length equals 17 residues. CDR1 and CDR2 from the germline V gene are LGHDT and YNNKEL (reference sequence). V shed 3 bases, J shed 2 bases, and the junction held 8 bases outside the gene matches. CDR3 DNA: TGTGCCAGCAGCCACGGGACAGGGTGGGGGGGCAATCAGCCCCAGCATTTT. This encodes CASSHGTGWGGNQPQHF.

The genes are TRBV11-2 and TRBJ2-1, with 11 bases identical to TRBD1. The CDR3 totals 16 residues. Germline values: CDR1 SGHAT, CDR2 FQNNGV. V lost 5 bases, J lost 7 bases, and 10 bases stayed unmatched. The CDR3 sequence: CASSPRTGGIRNEQFF. Here the CDR3 DNA reads TGTGCCAGCAGCCCCCGGACAGGGGGCATTAGGAATGAGCAGTTCTTC.

J is TRBJ2-1 and V is TRBV10-3, with a weak D call TRBD1 (6 bases). The CDR3 runs to 15 residues. Germline V gene data show CDR1 as ENHRY and CDR2 as SYGVKD. V dropped 6 bases and J dropped 2 bases, with 14 bases sitting between them. The CDR3 coding sequence is TGTGCCATCAGCTCCCGGGACACCCCCTACAATGAGCAGTTCTTC. This gives the protein CAISSRDTPYNEQFF.

This clone was detected once. The chain combines TRBV5-1 with TRBJ2-1, with a tentative D call TRBD1 (5 bases). Germline loops: CDR1 SGHRS, CDR2 YFSETQ. CDR3 length: 16 residues. V lost 1 base, J lost 2 bases, and 13 bases lay in between. DNA of the CDR3: TGCGCCAGCAGCTTGATGGGGCCAGGACCCTACAATGAGCAGTTCTTC. Its translation is CASSLMGPGPYNEQFF.

This rearrangement joins TRBV7-9 to TRBJ1-5, with 8 bases aligning to TRBD1. The CDR3 spans 17 residues. CDR1 is SEHNR, CDR2 FQNEAQ, per germline (reference sequence). Trimming cost V 3 bases and J 6 bases; bases outside gene matches: 13. CDR3 in DNA: TGTGCCAGCAGCTTGGTAGGTGGGGACAGGCAGTCTCAGCCCCAGCATTTT. As protein: CASSLVGGDRQSQPQHF.

This rearrangement joins TRBV14 to TRBJ2-5; no firm D call. The germline V gene has CDR1 SGHDN and CDR2 FVKESK. Between the trimmed V and J ends, which lost 0 bases and 1 base, there was a span of 9 bases. This CDR3 contains 15 residues. CDR3: CASSQDWRLQETQYF. CDR3 DNA: TGTGCCAGCAGCCAAGATTGGCGGCTCCAAGAGACCCAGTACTTC.

Only one count was recorded for this clone. The chain is built from TRBV7-2 and TRBJ2-1; 8 nucleotides align to TRBD1. The length of the CDR3 is 16 residues. Germline CDR1 and CDR2: SGHTA and FQGNSA. V shed 4 bases, J shed 3 bases, and the junction held 8 bases outside the gene matches. CDR3 nucleotides: TGTGCCAGCAGCTCGGGACAGGTTTCTATCTACAATGAGCAGTTCTTC. Translation: CASSSGQVSIYNEQFF.

The chain carries TRBV19 and TRBJ1-5, with D maybe TRBD1 (6 bases). Trimming cost V 5 bases and J 0 bases, with 20 bases left between them. Germline CDR1 reads LNHDA; CDR2 reads SQIVND (reference sequence). This CDR3 has 18 amino acids. The CDR3, as DNA: TGTGCCAGTAGTTCCCTCGGGACACCCACCTATAGCAATCAGCCCCAGCATTTT. This translates into CASSSLGTPTYSNQPQHF.

J is TRBJ1-1 and V is TRBV5-5, with 9 bases identical to TRBD1. The CDR3 is 14 residues long. V gave up 3 bases and J gave up 5 bases; unmatched junction bases: 5. Per germline, CDR1 SGHKS and CDR2 YYEKEE (reference sequence). The CDR3 DNA reads as TGTGCCAGCAGCTCTGACAGGGGGTTGACTGAAGCTTTCTTT. Translated: CASSSDRGLTEAFF.

This chain joins TRBV6-2 or TRBV6-3 and TRBJ2-5; 14 bases line up with TRBD2. CDR1 and CDR2 (germline): MNHEY, SVGEGT. V lost 6 bases and J lost 5; bases outside the gene matches: 8. The CDR3 is 16 amino acids. The CDR3 spells CASSCRLAGGRETQYF. The DNA of the CDR3 is TGTGCCAGCAGCTGCCGACTAGCGGGGGGGAGGGAGACCCAGTACTTC.

This chain connects TRBV5-5 to TRBJ1-2; maybe TRBD1 (5 bases). Deletions cut 0 bases from V and 7 bases from J, with 13 bases between. Germline V gives CDR1 SGHKS, CDR2 YYEKEE (reference sequence). This CDR3 is 14 amino acids long. In nucleotides, the CDR3 is TGTGCCAGCAGCTTGGTGCAGGGCGGACGTGGCTACACCTTC. Residues: CASSLVQGGRGYTF.

The chain links TRBV6-1 to TRBJ1-5; the D gene is possibly TRBD1 (6 bases). The germline V gene encodes CDR1 MNHNS and CDR2 SASEGT. The ends were cut back, 3 bases at V and 7 bases at J, with 16 bases in the middle. This CDR3 is built from 15 residues. CDR3 loop: CASSDGAGTPQPQHF. DNA for the CDR3: TGTGCCAGCAGTGACGGAGCAGGGACACCCCAGCCCCAGCATTTT.

The chain links TRBV20-1 to TRBJ2-1, with D possibly matching TRBD1 (5 bases). CDR3 length: 11 residues. Trimming shortened V by 0 bases and J by 10 bases, and 7 bases separated the two germline ends. The germline V gene encodes CDR1 DFQATT and CDR2 SNEGSKA (reference sequence). This CDR3 is CSAREQDEQFF. Here the CDR3 DNA reads TGCAGTGCTAGAGAACAGGACGAGCAGTTCTTC.

CDR3 protein: CASSPERTEYTQYF. Written as DNA, the CDR3 is TGTGCCAGCAGCCCCGAGCGGACGGAATATACGCAGTATTTT. The J gene is TRBJ2-3, the V gene TRBV5-4; maybe TRBD2 (5 bases). The germline gives CDR1 SGHNT, CDR2 YYREEE (reference sequence). CDR3 length equals 14 residues. The V and J ends lost 4 bases and 7 bases respectively, with 16 bases between them.

The rearrangement links TRBV10-3 to TRBJ2-7; 13 nucleotides align to TRBD2. The CDR3 has 13 amino acids. J gave up 10 bases and V 2 bases, and 2 bases lay outside the gene matches. Germline V CDR1 and CDR2: ENHRY, SYGVKD. The chain's CDR3 is CAISEGLAGVQYF. The CDR3 nucleotides are TGTGCCATCAGTGAGGGACTAGCGGGGGTACAGTACTTC.

This sequence joins TRBV10-2 and TRBJ2-1; 9 bases map to TRBD2. The trim removed 3 bases at V and 6 bases at J, leaving 12 bases unmatched. Germline V gives CDR1 WSHSY, CDR2 SAAADI. CDR3 length: 17 amino acids. DNA of the CDR3: TGCGCCAGCAGTGACCTACCGGGACTAGCCTGGGTCAATGAGCAGTTCTTC. Protein: CASSDLPGLAWVNEQFF.

This chain connects TRBV10-2 to TRBJ2-2, with 9 bases that match TRBD2. Germline V lookup: CDR1 WSHSY, CDR2 SAAADI. CDR3 size: 16 residues. Trimming at V came to 5 bases and at J to 9 bases, leaving 13 bases not matched to a gene. Written as DNA, the CDR3 is TGCGCCAGCAGTCCGTCCGGGACTAGCCTTCTGCGGGAGCTGTTTTTT. Translated: CASSPSGTSLLRELFF.

This clone has a single count. The genes are TRBV7-6 and TRBJ1-2; 9 nucleotides agree with TRBD1. V lost 2 bases, J lost 8 bases, and 21 bases stayed unmatched. The CDR3 totals 19 residues. The germline CDR1 and CDR2 sequences are SGHVS and FNYEAQ. DNA for the CDR3: TGTGCCAGCAGCTTACGTGCCCCCATTCCCGGGACAGGGCTTATGGGCTACACCTTC. It translates to CASSLRAPIPGTGLMGYTF.

The V call is TRBV27, the J call TRBJ2-3, with 12 positions matching TRBD2. This CDR3 contains 16 residues. Germline V gene sequence: CDR1 MNHEY, CDR2 SMNVEV (reference sequence). Trimming at V came to 3 bases and at J to 3 bases, leaving 4 bases not matched to a gene. As DNA, the CDR3 is TGTGCCAGCAGTTTGGCTAGCGGGGGGGTAACAGATACGCAGTATTTT. Protein sequence: CASSLASGGVTDTQYF.